This T cell receptor (beta chain) was identified during a study of CD8 T cells in ankylosing spondylitis. Overall study findings and caveats: What appeared characteristic of ankylosing spondylitis blood was a TCR beta motif of about eight highly homologous variants. Clones tied to disease were said to be significantly enriched in matched ankylosing spondylitis synovial fluid.

Points on this clonotype: Its matching antigen is unknown.

TCRdb re-called the 5' RACE reads through MiXCR, storing one row per CDR3 protein. The repertoire has a few hundred thousand distinct CDR3 sequences, 20% to 25% of them found once; the top ten carry 15% to 20%. Material: blood, either unsorted or a sorted T cell fraction (not recorded which). The receptor was isolated from a male donor with ankylosing spondylitis.

CDR3 sequence: CSARVAGTSGRTEQFF. As DNA, the CDR3 is TGCAGTGCTAGGGTAGCCGGGACTAGCGGGAGAACTGAGCAGTTCTTC. The J gene is TRBJ2-1, the V gene TRBV20-1; 14 bases align to TRBD2. V shed 3 bases, J shed 9 bases, and the junction held 10 bases outside the gene matches. The CDR3 covers 16 residues. Germline-derived CDR1 and CDR2 are DFQATT and SNEGSKA (reference sequence).